The source of this T cell receptor (beta chain) is a study of CD8+ T cells in alopecia areata. Extraction and reverse transcription of RNA yielded cDNA as the sequencing template. Measured with immunoSEQ multiplex PCR; TCRdb has only the in-frame clones, and not every one. The sample holds around 150,000 clones, more than 55% seen once. V shed 5 bases and J 2 bases; nucleotides not matched to a gene: 11. The CDR3 spans 19 residues. In germline, CDR1 is SEHNR, CDR2 FQNEAQ (reference sequence). This clone was seen just once. The chain couples TRBV7-9 to TRBJ2-1, with 14 bases that match TRBD2. The sample comprised CD8+ T cells sorted from blood. The receptor was isolated from a human donor in good health. The CDR3 here is CASSLVGTSGSGAYNEQFF. In nucleotides, the CDR3 is TGTGCCAGCAGCCTCGTCGGGACTAGCGGGAGTGGTGCCTACAATGAGCAGTTCTTC.